Following are 22 T cell receptor beta chains from one sample sequenced in a study of T cells in Graves' hyperthyroidism and ophthalmopathy. The TCR beta CDR3 regions underwent amplification using RNA transcripts as the source. In the first-round RT-PCR of the TCR CDR3, the HTBI primer set was used. In TCRdb, the multiplex PCR reads were re-called with MiXCR into one record per CDR3 protein. The sample consists of some 370,000 distinct CDR3 sequences, more than 12% of them appearing once. Sequenced input: blood. These receptors all come from a middle-aged man with Graves' ophthalmopathy.

This clonotype was seen only a few times. The rearrangement links TRBV12-3 or TRBV12-4 to TRBJ1-6, with unresolved D. V shed 6 bases and J shed 4 bases, with 10 bases lying between them. The CDR3 extends over 14 amino acids. In DNA, the CDR3 is TGTGCCAGCAGCTCGACGGGGTATAATTCACCCCTCCACTTT. Its translation: CASSSTGYNSPLHF.

The rearrangement uses TRBV18 and TRBJ1-2; the match to TRBD1 covers 8 bases. The CDR3 is 15 residues long. The J segment lost 4 bases and the V segment lost 1 base, leaving 5 bases of the junction unmatched. Germline V gene lookup returns CDR1 KGHSH and CDR2 LQKENI. This CDR3 is CASSPLDRVPYGYTF. The CDR3 DNA is TGTGCCAGCTCACCACTGGACAGGGTTCCCTATGGCTACACCTTC.

This clonotype was recorded many times. The chain has TRBV20-1 and TRBJ2-7; no firm D call. The length of the CDR3 is 12 residues. Per germline, CDR1 DFQATT and CDR2 SNEGSKA (reference sequence). The V and J ends lost 5 bases and 4 bases respectively, with 12 bases between them. The CDR3 here is CSARANLYEQYF. Here the CDR3 DNA reads TGCAGTGCTCGAGCAAATTTATACGAGCAGTACTTC.

The chain joins TRBV24-1 to TRBJ2-1, with TRBD2 matching 10 bases. V lost 4 bases to trimming and J lost 6 bases; unmatched junction nucleotides: 8. The CDR3 spans 16 residues. Germline V gene sequence: CDR1 KGHDR, CDR2 SFDVKD. CDR3 region: CATSEGSGRAANEQFF. The CDR3 DNA is TGTGCCACCAGTGAAGGAAGCGGGAGGGCCGCCAATGAGCAGTTCTTC.

This clonotype was observed many times. The chain couples TRBV5-1 to TRBJ2-7; 13 bases match TRBD2. Trimming removed 4 bases from V and 5 bases from J; junction bases left unmatched: 18. Germline CDR1 reads SGHRS; CDR2 reads YFSETQ. The CDR3 is 19 amino acids. The CDR3: CASSDNGLAGVYPPNEQYF. The CDR3 DNA is TGCGCCAGCAGCGACAACGGACTAGCGGGAGTATATCCCCCAAACGAGCAGTACTTC.

About this clonotype: The junction does not match germline at one end; this may be a read error. This rearrangement joins TRBV20-1 to TRBJ2-1; D possibly corresponds to TRBD2 (6 bases). This CDR3 is built from 13 residues. Germline values: CDR1 DFQATT, CDR2 SNEGSKA (reference sequence). The CDR3 loop reads CSARSGTYNEQSF. The CDR3 nucleotides are TGCAGTGCTAGATCGGGGACTTACAATGAGCAGTCCTTC.

This clonotype has a count of ten or more. V usage is TRBV10-3 and J usage is TRBJ2-7; a possible D gene is TRBD2 (5 bases). The CDR3 extends over 13 amino acids. Per germline, CDR1 ENHRY and CDR2 SYGVKD. V was clipped by 4 bases and J by 0 bases, with 7 bases between them. The CDR3 bases are TGTGCCATCAGTGGAACTAGCTCCTACGAGCAGTACTTC. Amino acids: CAISGTSSYEQYF.

V gene TRBV25-1 combines with J gene TRBJ2-7; 8 positions agree with TRBD1. The CDR3 spans 14 residues. Germline CDR1 and CDR2: MGHDK and SYGVNS. Unmatched junction bases numbered 2, after V lost 3 bases and J lost 1 base. CDR3 protein: CASSDRDRSYEQYF. CDR3 coding DNA: TGTGCCAGCAGTGATCGGGACAGGTCCTACGAGCAGTACTTC.

This clonotype was seen repeatedly, ten times or more. J is TRBJ1-4 and V is TRBV6-1; 9 bases agree with TRBD1. CDR1 and CDR2 from the germline V gene are MNHNS and SASEGT. Losses at the gene ends were 6 bases for V and 7 bases for J; bases not matched to a gene: 6. The CDR3 sequence is 14 residues long. DNA of the CDR3: TGTGCCAGCAGGCTAAGGACAGGGGCTGAAAAACTGTTTTTT. Protein sequence: CASRLRTGAEKLFF.

This clonotype was counted many times. The chain links TRBV20-1 to TRBJ1-1; 7 positions agree with TRBD1. Per the germline V gene, CDR1 is DFQATT and CDR2 is SNEGSKA (reference sequence). This CDR3 spans 14 amino acids. DNA of the CDR3: TGCAGAGCCAACAGGGGCGGTGGAGGCACTGAAGCTTTCTTT. Translating it yields CRANRGGGGTEAFF.

The V call is TRBV12-3 or TRBV12-4, the J call TRBJ2-2; D is possibly TRBD1 or TRBD2 (5 bases each). V shed 4 bases and J shed 6 bases, with 9 bases lying between them. CDR3 length equals 13 residues. The CDR3 DNA follows: TGTGCCAGCAGTTCTGTGGGGGCCGGGGAGCTGTTTTTT. Its translation: CASSSVGAGELFF.

This clonotype was detected many times. The rearrangement joins TRBV4-2 to TRBJ2-3; no reliable D call. From germline, CDR1 is LGHNA and CDR2 YNFKEQ. V was cut by 0 bases and J by 4 bases, with 8 bases left in between. There are 14 residues in the CDR3. Here the CDR3 DNA reads TGTGCCAGCAGCCAAGACGGTGAGGCAGATACGCAGTATTTT. Amino acids: CASSQDGEADTQYF.

In its sample, this clonotype was seen a few times. The chain couples TRBV7-6 to TRBJ1-6; the D gene is possibly TRBD1 (6 bases). The CDR3 contains 19 residues. Trimming shortened V by 2 bases and J by 6 bases, and 23 bases separated the two germline ends. CDR1 is SGHVS and CDR2 is FNYEAQ in the germline V gene. The CDR3 reads CASSLLANTGSKSNSPLHF. CDR3 nucleotides: TGTGCCAGCAGCTTATTGGCGAATACAGGGTCGAAGAGTAATTCACCCCTCCACTTT.

The table lists this clonotype with many counts. V is TRBV20-1 and J is TRBJ2-3, with no clear D. This CDR3 is 15 amino acids long. The V and J ends lost 0 bases and 1 base respectively, with 11 bases between them. Germline V gene sequence: CDR1 DFQATT, CDR2 SNEGSKA (reference sequence). The CDR3 sequence: CSAREVRTGTDTQYF. CDR3 sequence (DNA): TGCAGTGCTAGAGAGGTCAGAACGGGCACAGATACGCAGTATTTT.

At least ten counts were recorded for this clonotype. The CDR3 sequence is CAISEFSLAGTDTQYF. DNA of the CDR3: TGTGCCATCAGTGAGTTCTCACTAGCGGGAACAGATACGCAGTATTTT. The chain links TRBV10-3 to TRBJ2-3; 10 bases are shared with TRBD2. CDR1 ENHRY and CDR2 SYGVKD come from the germline V gene. V trimming: 1 base; J trimming: 3 bases; junction bases outside the gene matches: 4. This CDR3 spans 16 amino acids.

This clonotype has a count of ten or more. The rearrangement joins TRBV11-3 to TRBJ2-2; no clear D. Trimming left V 3 bases short and J 3 bases short, with 8 bases between. CDR1 SGHNT and CDR2 YENEEA come from the germline V gene. CDR3 length: 14 residues. The DNA for the CDR3 is TGTGCCAGCAGCTTGGAGTCTCACACCGGGGAGCTGTTTTTT. Translating gives CASSLESHTGELFF. The full variable domain, completed using reference TRBV11-3 and TRBJ2-2, is EAGVVQSPRYKIIEKKQPVAFWCNPISGHNTLYWYLQNLGQGPELLIRYENEEAVDDSQLPKDRFSAERLKGVDSTLKIQPAELGDSAVYLCASSLESHTGELFFGEGSRLTVL.

The genes are TRBV6-1 and TRBJ2-3, with TRBD2 matching 7 bases. V dropped 9 bases and J dropped 6; count of bases not matched to a gene: 12. The CDR3 consists of 14 residues. Per germline, CDR1 MNHNS and CDR2 SASEGT. The CDR3 is CASSRLGEGDTQYF. The CDR3 bases are TGTGCCAGTAGTCGTTTAGGGGAGGGGGATACGCAGTATTTT.

The V and J genes are TRBV27 and TRBJ1-1, with 7 bases identical to TRBD1. The ends lost 2 bases at V and 0 bases at J; junction bases unmatched: 6. The V gene's germline CDR1 is MNHEY and CDR2 SMNVEV (reference sequence). The CDR3 spans 16 residues. The CDR3 nucleotides read TGTGCCAGCAGTTTACGGAGGGGGCAGATGAACACTGAAGCTTTCTTT. Amino acid sequence: CASSLRRGQMNTEAFF.

This clonotype showed up many times. The gene calls are TRBV13 and TRBJ1-2; D is possibly TRBD1 (5 bases). The CDR3 spans 14 residues. Germline V gene sequence: CDR1 PRHDT, CDR2 FYEKMQ (reference sequence). V was trimmed by 2 bases and J by 3 bases, leaving 10 bases between them. The CDR3 sequence: CASSLNGQHYGYTF. CDR3 DNA: TGTGCCAGCAGCTTAAATGGACAACACTATGGCTACACCTTC.

Ten or more counts support this clonotype. The chain links TRBV28 to TRBJ2-7; 14 nucleotides agree with TRBD2. The germline CDR1 and CDR2 sequences are MDHEN and SYDVKM. The CDR3 covers 18 residues. With 2 bases clipped from V and 4 bases from J, the junction kept 10 bases outside the gene matches. The CDR3 nucleotides read TGTGCCAGCAGTTTACGGAAGATCGGGACTAGCGGGAGTTACGAGCAGTACTTC. It specifies CASSLRKIGTSGSYEQYF.

This clonotype was seen a handful of times. This chain links TRBV20-1 with TRBJ2-7, with 8 bases lining up with TRBD2. CDR1 DFQATT and CDR2 SNEGSKA come from the germline V gene (reference sequence). CDR3 length equals 14 residues. With V trimmed by 4 bases and J by 2 bases, 7 bases remained unmatched. The CDR3 DNA reads TGCAGTGCTATGGGGACTAGATTAACCTACGAGCAGTACTTC. Encoded protein: CSAMGTRLTYEQYF.

Points on this clonotype: This could be a read error, since a much larger clone is one nucleotide away. This chain links TRBV2 with TRBJ2-3; no clear D. This CDR3 comprises 14 residues. The germline V gene has CDR1 SNHLY and CDR2 FYNNEI. CDR3 nucleotide sequence: TGTGTCAGCCTCGGCGGAACCTTCACAGATACGCAGTATTTT. Amino acids: CVSLGGTFTDTQYF.